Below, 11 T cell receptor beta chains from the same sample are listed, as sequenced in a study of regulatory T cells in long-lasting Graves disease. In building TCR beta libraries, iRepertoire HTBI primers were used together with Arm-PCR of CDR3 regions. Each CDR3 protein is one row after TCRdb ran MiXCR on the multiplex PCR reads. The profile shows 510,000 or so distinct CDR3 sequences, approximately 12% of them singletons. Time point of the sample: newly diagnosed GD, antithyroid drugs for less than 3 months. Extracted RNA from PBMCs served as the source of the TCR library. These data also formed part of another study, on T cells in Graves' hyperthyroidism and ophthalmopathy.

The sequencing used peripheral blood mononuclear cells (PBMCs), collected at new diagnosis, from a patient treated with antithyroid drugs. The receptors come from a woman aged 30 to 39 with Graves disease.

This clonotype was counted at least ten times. CDR3 protein: CASSLGASGRYEQFF. As DNA, the CDR3 is TGTGCCAGCAGCTTAGGAGCTAGCGGGAGGTATGAGCAGTTCTTC. V is TRBV13 and J is TRBJ2-1; 11 positions agree with TRBD2. V lost 0 bases to trimming and J lost 8 bases; unmatched junction nucleotides: 3. This CDR3 is 15 amino acids long. From germline, CDR1 is PRHDT and CDR2 FYEKMQ (reference sequence).

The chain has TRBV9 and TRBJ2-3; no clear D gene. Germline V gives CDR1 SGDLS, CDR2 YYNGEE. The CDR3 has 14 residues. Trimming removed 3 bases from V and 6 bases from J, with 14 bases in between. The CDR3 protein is CASSGRYKSDTQYF. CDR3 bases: TGTGCCAGCAGCGGGAGATACAAAAGCGATACGCAGTATTTT.

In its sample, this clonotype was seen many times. CDR3 loop: CASSDAGQGNNEQFF. The CDR3 nucleotides read TGTGCCAGCAGTGACGCGGGACAGGGGAACAATGAGCAGTTCTTC. This chain uses TRBV12-3 or TRBV12-4 with TRBJ2-1; 10 bases are a match to TRBD1. V was pared by 5 bases and J by 5 bases, with 6 bases of the junction left unmatched. This CDR3 has 15 residues.

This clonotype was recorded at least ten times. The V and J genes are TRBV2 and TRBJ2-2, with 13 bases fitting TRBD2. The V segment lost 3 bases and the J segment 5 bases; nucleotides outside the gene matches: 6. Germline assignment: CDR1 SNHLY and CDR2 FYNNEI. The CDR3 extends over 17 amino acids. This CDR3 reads CASSDAGTSGKTGELFF. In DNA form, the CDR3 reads TGTGCCAGCAGTGACGCCGGGACTAGCGGGAAAACCGGGGAGCTGTTTTTT.

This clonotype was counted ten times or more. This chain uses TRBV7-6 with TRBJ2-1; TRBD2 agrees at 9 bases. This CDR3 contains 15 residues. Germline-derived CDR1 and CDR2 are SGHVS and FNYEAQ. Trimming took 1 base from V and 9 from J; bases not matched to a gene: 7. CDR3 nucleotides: TGTGCCAGCAGCTTAGGCCTAGCGGGATGGGGTGAGCAGTTCTTC. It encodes CASSLGLAGWGEQFF.

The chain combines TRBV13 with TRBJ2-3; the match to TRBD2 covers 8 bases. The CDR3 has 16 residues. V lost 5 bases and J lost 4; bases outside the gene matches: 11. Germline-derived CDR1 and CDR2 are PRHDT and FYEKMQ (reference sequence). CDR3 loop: CASSHLGLAEADTQYF. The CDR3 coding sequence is TGTGCCAGCAGCCACCTAGGACTAGCAGAGGCAGATACGCAGTATTTT. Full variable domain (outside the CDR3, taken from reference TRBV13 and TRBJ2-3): AAGVIQSPRHLIKEKRETATLKCYPIPRHDTVYWYQQGPGQDPQFLISFYEKMQSDKGSIPDRFSAQQFSDYHSELNMSSLELGDSALYFCASSHLGLAEADTQYFGPGTRLTVL.

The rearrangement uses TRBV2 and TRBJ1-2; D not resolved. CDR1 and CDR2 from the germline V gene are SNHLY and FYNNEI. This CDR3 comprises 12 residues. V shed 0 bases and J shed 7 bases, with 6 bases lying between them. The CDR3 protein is CASSEAHGGYTF. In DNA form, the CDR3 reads TGTGCCAGCAGTGAAGCTCATGGTGGCTACACCTTC.

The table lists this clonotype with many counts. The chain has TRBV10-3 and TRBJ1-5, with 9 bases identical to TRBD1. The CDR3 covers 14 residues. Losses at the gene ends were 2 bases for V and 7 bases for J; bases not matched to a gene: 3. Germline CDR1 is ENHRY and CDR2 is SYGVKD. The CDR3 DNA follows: TGTGCCATCAGTGAGACAGGGGGCGTCCAGCCCCAGCATTTT. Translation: CAISETGGVQPQHF.

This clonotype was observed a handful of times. The DNA of the CDR3 is TGTGCCTGGAGGGAAATAGCAGGGGGCGCGGAGCAGTACTTC. Its translation: CAWREIAGGAEQYF. This chain links TRBV30 with TRBJ2-7; TRBD1 matches at 8 bases. The CDR3 consists of 14 residues. CDR1 and CDR2 (germline): GTSNPN, SVGIG (reference sequence). After removal of 3 bases from V and 7 bases from J, the junction contained 11 bases not matched to a gene.

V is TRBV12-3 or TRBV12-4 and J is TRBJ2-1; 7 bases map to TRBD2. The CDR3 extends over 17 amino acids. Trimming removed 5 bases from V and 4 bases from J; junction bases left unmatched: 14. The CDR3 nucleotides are TGTGCCAGCAGTCCCACCCCTCCAGCGGGGTATTACAATGAGCAGTTCTTC. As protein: CASSPTPPAGYYNEQFF.

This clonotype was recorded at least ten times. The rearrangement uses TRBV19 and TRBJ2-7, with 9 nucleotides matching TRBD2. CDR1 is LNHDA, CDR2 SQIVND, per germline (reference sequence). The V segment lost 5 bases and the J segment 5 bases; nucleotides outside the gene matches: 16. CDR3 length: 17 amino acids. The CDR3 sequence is CASSPTRAGGRQNEQYF. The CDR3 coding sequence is TGTGCCAGTAGTCCGACTAGAGCGGGGGGCAGGCAGAACGAGCAGTACTTC.